This T cell receptor beta chain appears in the sequencing data of a study of blood T cell repertoires in COVID-19. Study as a whole: Samples came from the United States, Italy and Spain, spanning acute and convalescent COVID-19. Sources were T cells, B-cell-depleted T cells, or PBMCs; the material itself was cDNA or gDNA.

Study processing details: Reference gene primer amplification yielded estimated nucleated cell counts. TCRdb's copy holds only in-frame clones and misses some; the assay was immunoSEQ multiplex PCR. Clone size and V and J calls were adopted from that table, with D and trimming inferred from the DNA. Among 100,000 to 150,000 clones listed, about four fifths were seen once. Unmatched junction bases numbered 5, after V lost 2 bases and J lost 4 bases. The CDR3 runs to 16 residues. Germline CDR1 reads KGHDR; CDR2 reads SFDVKD. The rearrangement uses TRBV24-1 and TRBJ2-1; TRBD2 aligns across 9 bases. This receptor was taken from a man aged 55 to 70 with acute or convalescent COVID-19. The sequencing sample was made of peripheral blood. CDR3 loop: CATSDSRGRGYNEQFF. The DNA of the CDR3 is TGTGCCACCAGTGATTCCCGCGGGAGGGGTTACAATGAGCAGTTCTTC.